The rows below give T cell receptor beta chains drawn from one sample of a study of PD-1 blockade in classical Hodgkin lymphoma. Repertoires were generated with immunoSEQ multiplex PCR, while TCRdb's copy carries only in-frame clones and drops some. The repertoire holds 80,000 to 100,000 clones, 85% to 95% seen once, with roughly 1.9% in the top ten. The source material was peripheral blood mononuclear cells (PBMCs), sampled before the fourth cycle of nivolumab. The origin of the receptors is a human donor with classical Hodgkin lymphoma. The CDR3 runs from the conserved cysteine through the conserved F or W. The D gene is left open where the match is weak. Size is stated for part of the rows, as once, few or many counts, or as a class when the clone is expanded.

d_call: -; j_call: TRBJ2-3; v_call: TRBV5-6; clone_size: -; cdr3_nt: TGTGCCAGCAGCTTGTTAGCTAGCACAGATACGCAGTATTTT; cdr3_aa: CASSLLASTDTQYF
d_call: -; j_call: TRBJ2-7; v_call: TRBV6-6; clone_size: -; cdr3_nt: TGTGCCAGCAGTAACCCCGGTCGGGGACTTACCTACGAGCAGTACTTC; cdr3_aa: CASSNPGRGLTYEQYF
d_call: TRBD1; j_call: TRBJ2-6; v_call: TRBV28; clone_size: -; cdr3_nt: TGTGCCAGCAGGGAGGGACAGGGGGCGTCTGGGGCCAACGTCCTGACTTTC; cdr3_aa: CASREGQGASGANVLTF
d_call: -; j_call: TRBJ2-1; v_call: TRBV27; clone_size: -; cdr3_nt: TGTGCCAGCCACGGGGCCAGGAGCTATGGTGAGCAGTTCTTC; cdr3_aa: CASHGARSYGEQFF
d_call: TRBD1; j_call: TRBJ1-3; v_call: TRBV9; clone_size: -; cdr3_nt: TGTGCCAGCAGCGTAGAGGTTCGGACAGGGTCTGGAAACACCATATATTTT; cdr3_aa: CASSVEVRTGSGNTIYF
d_call: -; j_call: TRBJ2-6; v_call: TRBV19; clone_size: -; cdr3_nt: TGTGCCAGTAGTATGGAGGCTGGGGCCAACGTCCTGACTTTC; cdr3_aa: CASSMEAGANVLTF
d_call: TRBD1; j_call: TRBJ1-5; v_call: TRBV28; clone_size: -; cdr3_nt: TGTGCCAGCAGAACAGGGGGTGATCAGCCCCAGCATTTT; cdr3_aa: CASRTGGDQPQHF
d_call: TRBD1; j_call: TRBJ1-3; v_call: TRBV28; clone_size: -; cdr3_nt: TGTGCCAGCACCTACAGGGGGCTCGGAAACACCATATATTTT; cdr3_aa: CASTYRGLGNTIYF
d_call: -; j_call: TRBJ2-1; v_call: TRBV6-5; clone_size: once; cdr3_nt: TGTGCCAGCACCAACTCGGAGGAGCAGTTCTTC; cdr3_aa: CASTNSEEQFF
d_call: -; j_call: TRBJ2-2; v_call: TRBV9; clone_size: -; cdr3_nt: TGTGCCAGCAGCGATAGTGAGTCTGGAGGGGCGGGAACCGGGGAGCTGTTTTTT; cdr3_aa: CASSDSESGGAGTGELFF